The 14 T cell receptor beta chains reported below all come from one sample, sequenced in a study of cytomegalovirus exposure and HLA in healthy donors. The primer mix had 60 Vbeta and 13 Jbeta primers. Data came from immunoSEQ multiplex PCR; TCRdb stores just in-frame clones and leaves some out. The sample contains around 100,000 clones, roughly 84% of which appear only once. The material sequenced was PBMCs. The receptor source for this set is a man younger than 35 in good health and CMV-seronegative.

The chain joins TRBV10-2 to TRBJ1-4; tentative D call: TRBD1 (5 bases). V gave up 10 bases and J gave up 0 bases, with 12 bases separating them. The germline V gene has CDR1 WSHSY and CDR2 SAAADI. CDR3 size: 14 residues. CDR3 bases: TGCGCCACGCGGGACCCTGCAACTAATGAAAAACTGTTTTTT. Translated, it gives CATRDPATNEKLFF.

J is TRBJ2-1 and V is TRBV1; TRBD2, the table's D call, was not compared with the DNA. TRBV1 is a listed pseudogene. The CDR3 spans 22 residues. DNA for the CDR3: TGCACCAGCAGCCATCATCGGTCGGCTAGGGCGGGAGGATCCAGGTTCTACAATGAGCAGTTCTTC. The encoded protein is CTSSHHRSARAGGSRFYNEQFF.

This clone is a singleton in its sample. This chain links TRBV6-1 with TRBJ2-3; 12 bases fit TRBD2. There are 19 residues in the CDR3. Looked up from germline, CDR1 is MNHNS and CDR2 is SASEGT. Trimming at V came to 4 bases and at J to 1 base, leaving 12 bases not matched to a gene. CDR3 protein: CASSVLAGGRVRGTDTQYF. The CDR3 nucleotides read TGTGCCAGCAGTGTACTAGCGGGAGGTAGGGTTAGAGGCACAGATACGCAGTATTTT.

The chain links TRBV19 to TRBJ1-2, with TRBD1 matching 8 bases. The CDR3 loop spans 14 amino acids. The germline V gene has CDR1 LNHDA and CDR2 SQIVND (reference sequence). Germline trimming cut 5 bases from V and 8 bases from J; bases unmatched to any gene: 10. The CDR3 loop is CASSATDRGNGYTF. The DNA for the CDR3 is TGTGCCAGTAGTGCTACCGACAGGGGTAACGGCTACACCTTC.

The genes are TRBV19 and TRBJ1-5; D is uncertain. This CDR3 is 15 amino acids long. Germline V CDR1 and CDR2: LNHDA, SQIVND (reference sequence). Trimming took off 0 bases at V and 4 bases at J, with 10 bases between the two ends. The CDR3 coding sequence is TGTGCCAGTAGTATAGATCGGTCCGCAAATCAGCCCCAGCATTTT. Its protein is CASSIDRSANQPQHF.

CDR3 protein: CASSGQRAEKLFF. The CDR3 nucleotides read TGCGCCAGCAGTGGACAGAGGGCTGAAAAACTGTTTTTT. V gene TRBV5-1 combines with J gene TRBJ1-4; perhaps TRBD1 as D (6 bases). The germline CDR1 and CDR2 sequences are SGHRS and YFSETQ. The CDR3 contains 13 residues. Trimming removed 5 bases at V and 7 bases at J, with 12 bases between.

The CDR3 loop is CASSERDSYEQFF. For the CDR3, the DNA is TGTGCCAGCAGTGAGCGGGACAGTTATGAGCAGTTCTTC. This chain connects TRBV6-4 to TRBJ2-1; D is possibly TRBD1 (7 bases). Between the trimmed V and J ends, which lost 3 bases and 8 bases, there was a span of 11 bases. CDR3 length: 13 residues. Germline assignment: CDR1 MRHNA and CDR2 SNTAGT.

V usage is TRBV7-8 and J usage is TRBJ2-2, with 9 bases fitting TRBD1. Trimming removed 8 bases from V and 4 bases from J; junction bases left unmatched: 8. Germline lookup yields CDR1 SGHVS and CDR2 FQNEAQ. This CDR3 region has 15 residues. The CDR3, as DNA: TGTGCCAGCCAACCCGGGACAGGGTCCACCGGGGAGCTGTTTTTT. This codes for CASQPGTGSTGELFF.

The chain has TRBV5-4 and TRBJ1-1; 9 nucleotides agree with TRBD1. V was pared by 0 bases and J by 1 base, with 4 bases of the junction left unmatched. This CDR3 is built from 16 residues. The germline V gene has CDR1 SGHNT and CDR2 YYREEE (reference sequence). The CDR3 nucleotides are TGTGCCAGCAGCTTGGCTAGGACAGGGGCGAACACTGAAGCTTTCTTT. It translates to CASSLARTGANTEAFF.

The chain combines TRBV28 with TRBJ1-2; 7 bases match TRBD1. With V trimmed by 5 bases and J by 8 bases, 11 bases remained unmatched. The germline CDR1 and CDR2 sequences are MDHEN and SYDVKM. The CDR3 covers 14 residues. The CDR3 reads CASSPPTGMQGYTF. The CDR3 DNA sequence: TGTGCCAGCAGTCCCCCGACAGGGATGCAAGGCTACACCTTC.

This sequence joins TRBV20-1 and TRBJ1-1; D remains unclear. Germline V gives CDR1 DFQATT, CDR2 SNEGSKA (reference sequence). Trimming removed 4 bases at V and 7 bases at J, with 7 bases between. CDR3 size: 10 residues. DNA for the CDR3: TGCAGTGCTATGGAGGTTGAAGCTTTCTTT. It translates to CSAMEVEAFF.

This chain connects TRBV19 to TRBJ1-1, with D perhaps matching TRBD1 (6 bases). V lost 1 base and J lost 0, with 12 bases in between. The CDR3 length is 16 residues. The germline CDR1 and CDR2 sequences are LNHDA and SQIVND (reference sequence). This CDR3 is CASSIVAGVMNTEAFF. The CDR3 nucleotides are TGTGCCAGTAGTATAGTAGCAGGGGTAATGAACACTGAAGCTTTCTTT.

This chain joins TRBV29-1 and TRBJ2-1, with D possibly TRBD2 on 6 matching bases. Germline V lookup: CDR1 SQVTM, CDR2 ANQGSEA. This CDR3 region has 12 residues. Trimming stripped 5 bases from V and 6 bases from J, with 11 bases between. CDR3 residues: CSVREDFNEQFF. The CDR3, as DNA: TGCAGCGTTAGGGAGGACTTCAATGAGCAGTTCTTC.

The chain couples TRBV14 to TRBJ2-2, with TRBD1 identical over 9 bases. Per the germline V gene, CDR1 is SGHDN and CDR2 is FVKESK. V dropped 4 bases and J dropped 3; count of bases not matched to a gene: 6. The CDR3 has 16 amino acids. Here the CDR3 DNA reads TGTGCCAGCAGCCGACGACAGGGGGTGGACACCGGGGAGCTGTTTTTT. Its translation is CASSRRQGVDTGELFF.